This section outlines one TCR beta chain sequence together with its context. Its antigen is still unknown. V gave up 6 bases and J gave up 7 bases; unmatched junction bases: 7. The CDR3 runs to 15 residues. The germline V gene has CDR1 MDHEN and CDR2 SYDVKM. Primers included in the PCR were 60 Vbeta and 13 Jbeta primers. Sequenced by immunoSEQ multiplex PCR; TCRdb stores in-frame clones only, minus some. The data hold 120,000 or so clones, with less than 85% observed a single time. The sample comes from a study of cytomegalovirus exposure and HLA in healthy donors. Broader study findings: In an earlier analysis, most TCR beta V segments were productive about 90% or about 30% of the time.

The TCR comes from a woman aged 40 to 49 in good health and CMV-seronegative. The source material was PBMCs. The gene calls are TRBV28 and TRBJ2-1; 12 bases align to TRBD2. CDR3 bases: TGTGCCAGCAGACCTAGCGGGAGGGGGCGGAATGAGCAGTTCTTC. The encoded protein is CASRPSGRGRNEQFF.